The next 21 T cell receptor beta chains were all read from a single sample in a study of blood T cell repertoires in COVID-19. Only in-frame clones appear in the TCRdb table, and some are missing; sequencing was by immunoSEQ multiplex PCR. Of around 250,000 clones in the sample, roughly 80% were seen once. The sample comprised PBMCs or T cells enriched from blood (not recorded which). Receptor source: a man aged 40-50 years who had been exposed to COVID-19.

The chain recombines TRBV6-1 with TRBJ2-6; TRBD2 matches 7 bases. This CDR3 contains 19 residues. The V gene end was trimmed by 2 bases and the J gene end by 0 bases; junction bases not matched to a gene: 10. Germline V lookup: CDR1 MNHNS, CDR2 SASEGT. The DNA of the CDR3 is TGTGCCAGCAGTGAAAAGAGCCTAGCGGAGGCCTCTGGGGCCAACGTCCTGACTTTC. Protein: CASSEKSLAEASGANVLTF.

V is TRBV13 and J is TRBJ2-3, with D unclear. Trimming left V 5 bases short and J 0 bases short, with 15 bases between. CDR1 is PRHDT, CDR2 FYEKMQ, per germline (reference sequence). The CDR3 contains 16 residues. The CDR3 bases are TGTGCCAGCAGCCTCGGTATGGCTAGTAGCACAGATACGCAGTATTTT. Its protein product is CASSLGMASSTDTQYF.

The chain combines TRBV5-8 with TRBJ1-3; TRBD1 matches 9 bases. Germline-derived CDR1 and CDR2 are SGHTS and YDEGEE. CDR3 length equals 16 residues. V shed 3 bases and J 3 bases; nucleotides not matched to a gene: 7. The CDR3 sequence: CASSWGQGLFGNTIYF. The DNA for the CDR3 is TGTGCCAGCAGCTGGGGACAGGGCTTATTTGGAAACACCATATATTTT. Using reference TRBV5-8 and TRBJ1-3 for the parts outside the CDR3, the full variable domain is EAGVTQSPTHLIKTRGQQATLRCSPISGHTSVYWYQQALGLGLQFLLWYDEGEERNRGNFPPRFSGRQFPNYSSELNVNALELEDSALYLCASSWGQGLFGNTIYFGEGSWLTVV.

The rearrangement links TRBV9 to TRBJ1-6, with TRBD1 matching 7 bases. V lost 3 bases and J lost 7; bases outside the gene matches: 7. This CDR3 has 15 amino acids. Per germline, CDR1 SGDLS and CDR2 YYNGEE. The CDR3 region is CASSAGGQINSPLHF. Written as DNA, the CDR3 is TGTGCCAGCAGCGCCGGGGGACAGATAAATTCACCCCTCCACTTT.

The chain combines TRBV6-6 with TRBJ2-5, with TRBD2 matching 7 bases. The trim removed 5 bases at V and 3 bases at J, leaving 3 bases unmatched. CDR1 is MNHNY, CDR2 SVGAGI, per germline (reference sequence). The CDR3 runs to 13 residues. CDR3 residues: CASSVTSKETQYF. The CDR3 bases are TGTGCCAGCAGTGTGACTAGCAAAGAGACCCAGTACTTC.

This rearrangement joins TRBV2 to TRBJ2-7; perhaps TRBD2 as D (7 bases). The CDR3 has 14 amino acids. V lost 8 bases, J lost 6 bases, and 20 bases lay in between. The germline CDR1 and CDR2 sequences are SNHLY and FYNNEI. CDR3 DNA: TGTGCCAGCCTAGGGGGGGCGCTCGGGGGCGAGCAGTACTTC. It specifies CASLGGALGGEQYF.

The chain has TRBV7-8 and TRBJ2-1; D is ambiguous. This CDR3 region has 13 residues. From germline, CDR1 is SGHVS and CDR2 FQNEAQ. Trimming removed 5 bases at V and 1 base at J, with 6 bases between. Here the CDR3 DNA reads TGTGCCAGCAGCGAGTTGTCCTACAATGAGCAGTTCTTC. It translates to CASSELSYNEQFF.

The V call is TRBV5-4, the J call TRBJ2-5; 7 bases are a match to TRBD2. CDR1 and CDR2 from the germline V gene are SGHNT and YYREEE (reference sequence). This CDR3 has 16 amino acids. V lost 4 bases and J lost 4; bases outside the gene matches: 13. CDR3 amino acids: CASSPPVAGEGETQYF. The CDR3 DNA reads TGTGCCAGCAGCCCCCCAGTGGCGGGAGAAGGAGAGACCCAGTACTTC.

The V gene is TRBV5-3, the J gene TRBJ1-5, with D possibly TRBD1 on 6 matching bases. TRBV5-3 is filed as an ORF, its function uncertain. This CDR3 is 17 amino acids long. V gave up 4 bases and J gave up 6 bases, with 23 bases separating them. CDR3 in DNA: TGTGCCAGAAGCCGGAAACAGGGAGAGGGCAGGGCTCAGCCCCAGCATTTT. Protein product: CARSRKQGEGRAQPQHF.

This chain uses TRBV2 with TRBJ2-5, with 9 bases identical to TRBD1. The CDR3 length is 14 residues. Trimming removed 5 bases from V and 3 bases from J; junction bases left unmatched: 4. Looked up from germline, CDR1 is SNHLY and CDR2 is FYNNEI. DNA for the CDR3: TGTGCCAGCAGTTTTGACAGGGGGGAAGAGACCCAGTACTTC. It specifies CASSFDRGEETQYF.

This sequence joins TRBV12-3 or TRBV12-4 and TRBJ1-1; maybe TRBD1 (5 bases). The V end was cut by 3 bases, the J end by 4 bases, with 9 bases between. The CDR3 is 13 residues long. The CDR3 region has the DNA TGTGCCAGCAGTTTTTTTAGGGGCACTGAAGCTTTCTTT. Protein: CASSFFRGTEAFF.

CDR3 loop: CSVVRDQAGGPYGYTF. CDR3 bases: TGCAGCGTTGTTAGGGATCAGGCAGGGGGTCCCTATGGCTACACCTTC. The chain links TRBV29-1 to TRBJ1-2; 7 nucleotides agree with TRBD1. CDR1 and CDR2 from the germline V gene are SQVTM and ANQGSEA. The ends lost 4 bases at V and 4 bases at J; junction bases unmatched: 15. The CDR3 runs to 16 residues.

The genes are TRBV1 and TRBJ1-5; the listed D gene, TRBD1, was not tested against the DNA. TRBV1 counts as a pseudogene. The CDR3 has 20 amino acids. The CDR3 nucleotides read TGCACCAGCAGCCAGGATCCCTATACAGGGGTAGAGAGTAGCAATCAGCCCCAGCATTTT. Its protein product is CTSSQDPYTGVESSNQPQHF.

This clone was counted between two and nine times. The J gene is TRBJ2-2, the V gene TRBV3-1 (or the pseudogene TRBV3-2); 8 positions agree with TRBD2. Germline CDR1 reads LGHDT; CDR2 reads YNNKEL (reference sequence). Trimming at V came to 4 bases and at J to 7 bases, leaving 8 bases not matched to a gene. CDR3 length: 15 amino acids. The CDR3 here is CASSPGLASGGELFF. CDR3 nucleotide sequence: TGTGCCAGCAGCCCCGGACTAGCTTCGGGCGGGGAGCTGTTTTTT.

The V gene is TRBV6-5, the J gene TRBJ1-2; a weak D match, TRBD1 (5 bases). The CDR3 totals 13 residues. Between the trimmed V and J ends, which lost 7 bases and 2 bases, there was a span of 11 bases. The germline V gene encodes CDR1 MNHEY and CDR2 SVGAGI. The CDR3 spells CASIEGANYGYTF. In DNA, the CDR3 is TGTGCCAGCATAGAAGGGGCGAACTATGGCTACACCTTC.

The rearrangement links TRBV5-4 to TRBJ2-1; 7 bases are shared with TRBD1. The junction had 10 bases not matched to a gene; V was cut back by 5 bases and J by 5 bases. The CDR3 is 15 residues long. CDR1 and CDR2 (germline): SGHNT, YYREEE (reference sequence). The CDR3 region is CASSYRDSNHNEQFF. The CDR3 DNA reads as TGTGCCAGCAGTTATCGGGACAGTAATCACAATGAGCAGTTCTTC.

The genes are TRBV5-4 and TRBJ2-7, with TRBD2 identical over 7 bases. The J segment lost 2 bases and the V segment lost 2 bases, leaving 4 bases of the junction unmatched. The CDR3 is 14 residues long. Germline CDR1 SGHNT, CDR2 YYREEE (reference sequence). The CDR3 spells CASSFGGRPYEQYF. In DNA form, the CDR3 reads TGTGCCAGCAGCTTCGGCGGGAGACCCTACGAGCAGTACTTC. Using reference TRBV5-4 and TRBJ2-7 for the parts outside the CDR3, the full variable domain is ETGVTQSPTHLIKTRGQQVTLRCSSQSGHNTVSWYQQALGQGPQFIFQYYREEENGRGNFPPRFSGLQFPNYSSELNVNALELDDSALYLCASSFGGRPYEQYFGPGTRLTVT.

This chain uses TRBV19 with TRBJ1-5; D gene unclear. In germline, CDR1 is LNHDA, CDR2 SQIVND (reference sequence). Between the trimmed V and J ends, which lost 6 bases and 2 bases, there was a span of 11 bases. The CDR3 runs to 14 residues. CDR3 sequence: CASSLMSGNQPQHF. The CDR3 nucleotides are TGTGCCAGTAGCCTGATGTCAGGCAATCAGCCCCAGCATTTT.

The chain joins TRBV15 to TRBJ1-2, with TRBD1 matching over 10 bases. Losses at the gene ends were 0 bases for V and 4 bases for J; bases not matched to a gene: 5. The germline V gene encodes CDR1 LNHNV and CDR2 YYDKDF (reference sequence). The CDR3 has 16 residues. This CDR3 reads CATSRETGGVVYGYTF. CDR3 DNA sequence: TGTGCCACCAGCAGAGAGACAGGGGGCGTTGTCTATGGCTACACCTTC.

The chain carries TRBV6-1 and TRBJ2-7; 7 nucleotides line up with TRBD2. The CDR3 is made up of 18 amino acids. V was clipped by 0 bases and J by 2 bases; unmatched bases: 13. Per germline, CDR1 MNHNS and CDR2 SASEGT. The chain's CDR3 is CASSEARVGLAVTYEQYF. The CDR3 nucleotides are TGTGCCAGCAGTGAAGCGCGTGTGGGTCTAGCGGTAACCTACGAGCAGTACTTC.

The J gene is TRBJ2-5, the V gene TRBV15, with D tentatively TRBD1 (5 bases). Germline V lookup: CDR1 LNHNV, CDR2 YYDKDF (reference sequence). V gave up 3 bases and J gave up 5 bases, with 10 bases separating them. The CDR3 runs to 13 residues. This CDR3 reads CATSRTQAETQYF. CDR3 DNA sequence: TGTGCCACCAGCAGGACACAGGCGGAGACCCAGTACTTC.